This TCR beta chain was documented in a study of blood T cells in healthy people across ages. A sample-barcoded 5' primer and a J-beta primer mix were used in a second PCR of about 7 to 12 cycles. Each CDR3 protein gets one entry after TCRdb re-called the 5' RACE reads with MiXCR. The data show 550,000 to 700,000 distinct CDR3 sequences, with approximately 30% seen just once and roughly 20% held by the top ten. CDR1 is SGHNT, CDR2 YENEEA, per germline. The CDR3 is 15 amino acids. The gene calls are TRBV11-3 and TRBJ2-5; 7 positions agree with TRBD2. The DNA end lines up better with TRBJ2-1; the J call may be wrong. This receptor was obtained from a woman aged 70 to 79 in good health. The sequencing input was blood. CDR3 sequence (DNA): TGTGCCAGCAGCCACGGTTGGGAGATAGCGGGCCGGCAGTTCTTC. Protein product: CASSHGWEIAGRQFF.